The rows below give T cell receptor beta chains drawn from one sample of a study of CD8+ T cells in alopecia areata. Sequenced by immunoSEQ multiplex PCR; TCRdb stores in-frame clones only, minus some. The data show 150,000 to 200,000 clones, more than 55% seen once. Material: CD4+ T cells sorted from blood, obtained at week 4, from a patient treated with tofacitinib. All receptors come from a human donor with alopecia areata. Both conserved end residues are part of each CDR3. A D gene is named only where the DNA matches it firmly. Only part of the rows carry a size: once, few, many, or a class if the clone is expanded.

v_call: TRBV15; clone_size: few; j_call: TRBJ1-2; d_call: .; cdr3_nt: TGTGCCACCAGCAGATCCAGGACGGCCACCAACTATGGCTACACCTTC; cdr3_aa: CATSRSRTATNYGYTF
v_call: TRBV5-6; clone_size: .; j_call: TRBJ1-2; d_call: .; cdr3_nt: TGTGCCAGCAGCTTGTTAAGCCCCGCGAACTATGGCTACACCTTC; cdr3_aa: CASSLLSPANYGYTF
v_call: TRBV2; clone_size: few; j_call: TRBJ1-2; d_call: TRBD1; cdr3_nt: TGTGCCAGCGGGGGACAGGGTGACTATGGCTACACCTTC; cdr3_aa: CASGGQGDYGYTF
v_call: TRBV4-1; clone_size: .; j_call: TRBJ1-4; d_call: TRBD1; cdr3_nt: TGCGCCAGCAGCCAAGATGGTCAGGGGGAAGAAAAACTGTTTTTT; cdr3_aa: CASSQDGQGEEKLFF
v_call: TRBV11-2; clone_size: few; j_call: TRBJ1-2; d_call: .; cdr3_nt: TGTGCCAGCAGCTTAGATCGTAGGGGCGGGATGAGTGGCTACACCTTC; cdr3_aa: CASSLDRRGGMSGYTF
v_call: TRBV30; clone_size: .; j_call: TRBJ2-7; d_call: TRBD1; cdr3_nt: TGTGCCTGGAGTGTCCACCGGGACAGGGGCGAGCAGTACTTC; cdr3_aa: CAWSVHRDRGEQYF
v_call: TRBV30; clone_size: .; j_call: TRBJ2-3; d_call: TRBD2; cdr3_nt: TGTGCCTGGAGTGTAATAACGGGGGGACGCACAGATACGCAGTATTTT; cdr3_aa: CAWSVITGGRTDTQYF
v_call: TRBV25-1; clone_size: few; j_call: TRBJ2-2; d_call: .; cdr3_nt: TGTGCCAGCAGTGAATTGCGGGCCGCGAACACCGGGGAGCTGTTTTTT; cdr3_aa: CASSELRAANTGELFF
v_call: TRBV13; clone_size: .; j_call: TRBJ1-1; d_call: TRBD1; cdr3_nt: TGTGCCAGCCCGATACAGGGGGACACTGAAGCTTTCTTT; cdr3_aa: CASPIQGDTEAFF
v_call: TRBV4-2; clone_size: .; j_call: TRBJ2-1; d_call: TRBD1; cdr3_nt: TGTGCCAGCAGCCATGGACAGGGGCGCGATGAGCAGTTCTTC; cdr3_aa: CASSHGQGRDEQFF
v_call: TRBV28; clone_size: few; j_call: TRBJ1-5; d_call: .; cdr3_nt: TGTGCCAGCACCCCCGGTGTGGATCAGCCCCAGCATTTT; cdr3_aa: CASTPGVDQPQHF
v_call: TRBV2; clone_size: few; j_call: TRBJ1-4; d_call: TRBD1; cdr3_nt: TGTGCCAGCAGTAACAGGGGCGGGAATGAAAAACTGTTTTTT; cdr3_aa: CASSNRGGNEKLFF
v_call: TRBV18; clone_size: .; j_call: TRBJ2-1; d_call: TRBD1; cdr3_nt: TGTGCCAGCTCACCAAACAGGGGGCTCTCCGATGAGCAGTTCTTC; cdr3_aa: CASSPNRGLSDEQFF
v_call: TRBV7-6; clone_size: .; j_call: TRBJ1-1; d_call: TRBD1; cdr3_nt: TGTGCCAGCAGCTTTCCCCCCACAGGGACAGGGGGCATTACTGGAGCTTTCTTT; cdr3_aa: CASSFPPTGTGGITGAFF
v_call: TRBV6-5; clone_size: .; j_call: TRBJ2-7; d_call: TRBD1; cdr3_nt: TGTGCCAGCAGGCCCTCTGGAGACAGGGGTCGCGAGCAGTACTTC; cdr3_aa: CASRPSGDRGREQYF
v_call: TRBV29-1; clone_size: .; j_call: TRBJ2-3; d_call: TRBD2; cdr3_nt: TGCAGCGCCCTAGCGGGGGGTAGGGCAGATACGCAGTATTTT; cdr3_aa: CSALAGGRADTQYF
v_call: TRBV2; clone_size: .; j_call: TRBJ1-5; d_call: .; cdr3_nt: TGTGCCAGCAGTGAAGGAGTGAGGGGTTTGCAGCCCCAGCATTTT; cdr3_aa: CASSEGVRGLQPQHF